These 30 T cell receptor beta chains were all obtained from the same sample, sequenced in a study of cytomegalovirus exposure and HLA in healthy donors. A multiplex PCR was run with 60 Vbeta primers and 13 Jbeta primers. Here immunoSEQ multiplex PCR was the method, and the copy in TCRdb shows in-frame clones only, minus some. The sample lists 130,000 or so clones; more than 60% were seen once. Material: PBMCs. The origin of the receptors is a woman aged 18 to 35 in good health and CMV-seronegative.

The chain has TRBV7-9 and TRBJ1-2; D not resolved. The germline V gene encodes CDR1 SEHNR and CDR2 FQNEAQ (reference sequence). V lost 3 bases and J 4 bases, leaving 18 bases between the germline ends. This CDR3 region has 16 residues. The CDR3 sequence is CASSFQAGPLGYGYTF. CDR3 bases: TGTGCCAGCAGCTTTCAGGCGGGCCCCCTTGGCTATGGCTACACCTTC.

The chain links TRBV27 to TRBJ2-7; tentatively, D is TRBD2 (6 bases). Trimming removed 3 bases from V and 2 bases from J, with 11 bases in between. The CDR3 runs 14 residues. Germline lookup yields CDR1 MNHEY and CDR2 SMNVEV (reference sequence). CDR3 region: CASSFKGGTYEQYF. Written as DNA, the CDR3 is TGTGCCAGCAGTTTTAAGGGCGGGACCTACGAGCAGTACTTC.

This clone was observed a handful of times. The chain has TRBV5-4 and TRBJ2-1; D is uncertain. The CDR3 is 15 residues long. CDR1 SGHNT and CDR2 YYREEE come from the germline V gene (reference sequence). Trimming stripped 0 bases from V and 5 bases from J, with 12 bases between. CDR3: CASSLVSAINNEQFF. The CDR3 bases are TGTGCCAGCAGCTTGGTGTCCGCTATTAACAATGAGCAGTTCTTC.

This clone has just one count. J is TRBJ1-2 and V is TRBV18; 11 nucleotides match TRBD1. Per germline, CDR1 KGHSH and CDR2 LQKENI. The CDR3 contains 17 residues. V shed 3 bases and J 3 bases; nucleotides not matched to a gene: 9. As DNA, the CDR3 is TGTGCCAGCTCACCTCGGCAAGGGACAGGGGGACACTATGGCTACACCTTC. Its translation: CASSPRQGTGGHYGYTF.

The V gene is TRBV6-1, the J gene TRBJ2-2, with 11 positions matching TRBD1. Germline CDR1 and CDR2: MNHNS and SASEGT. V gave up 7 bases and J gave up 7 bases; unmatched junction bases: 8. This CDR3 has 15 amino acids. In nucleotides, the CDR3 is TGTGCCAGCAAATCCGGACAGGGGGCGTTCGGGGAGCTGTTTTTT. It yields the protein CASKSGQGAFGELFF.

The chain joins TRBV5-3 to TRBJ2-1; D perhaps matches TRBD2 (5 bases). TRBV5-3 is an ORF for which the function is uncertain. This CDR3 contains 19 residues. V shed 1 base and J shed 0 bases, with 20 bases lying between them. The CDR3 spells CARSLYQRDSANSYNEQFF. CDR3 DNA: TGTGCCAGAAGCTTGTACCAAAGGGATAGCGCCAACTCCTACAATGAGCAGTTCTTC.

The CDR3 region is CASSSGQGAYGYTF. For the CDR3, the DNA is TGTGCCAGCAGCTCGGGACAGGGGGCCTATGGCTACACCTTC. This rearrangement joins TRBV5-4 to TRBJ1-2; 12 bases agree with TRBD1. CDR1 is SGHNT and CDR2 is YYREEE in the germline V gene (reference sequence). With V trimmed by 3 bases and J by 4 bases, 1 base remained unmatched. This CDR3 region has 14 residues.

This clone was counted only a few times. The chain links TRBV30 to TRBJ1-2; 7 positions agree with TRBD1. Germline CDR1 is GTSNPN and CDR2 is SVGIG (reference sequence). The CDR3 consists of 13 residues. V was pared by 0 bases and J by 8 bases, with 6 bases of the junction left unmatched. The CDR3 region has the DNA TGTGCCTGGAGTGTTAGAATGGGACAGGGCTACACCTTC. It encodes CAWSVRMGQGYTF.

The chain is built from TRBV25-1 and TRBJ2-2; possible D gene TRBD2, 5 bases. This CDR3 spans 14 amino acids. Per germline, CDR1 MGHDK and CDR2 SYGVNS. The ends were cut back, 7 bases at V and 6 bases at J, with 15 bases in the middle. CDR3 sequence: CASTPTRRSGELFF. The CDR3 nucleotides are TGTGCCAGCACCCCTACCAGGAGGTCCGGGGAGCTGTTTTTT.

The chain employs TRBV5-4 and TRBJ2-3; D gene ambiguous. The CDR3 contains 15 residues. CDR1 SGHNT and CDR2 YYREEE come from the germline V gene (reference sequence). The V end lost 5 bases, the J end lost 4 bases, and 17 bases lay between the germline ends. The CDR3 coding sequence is TGTGCCAGCAGATTTGAGGAGTCTAACGCAGATACGCAGTATTTT. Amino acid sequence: CASRFEESNADTQYF.

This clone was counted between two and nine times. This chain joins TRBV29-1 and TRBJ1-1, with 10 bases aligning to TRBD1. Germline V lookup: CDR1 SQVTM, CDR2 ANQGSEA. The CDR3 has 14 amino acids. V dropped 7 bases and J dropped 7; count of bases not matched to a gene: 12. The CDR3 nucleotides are TGCAGCGGTATGACAGGGGGCGAATTTGGTGAAGCTTTCTTT. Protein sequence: CSGMTGGEFGEAFF.

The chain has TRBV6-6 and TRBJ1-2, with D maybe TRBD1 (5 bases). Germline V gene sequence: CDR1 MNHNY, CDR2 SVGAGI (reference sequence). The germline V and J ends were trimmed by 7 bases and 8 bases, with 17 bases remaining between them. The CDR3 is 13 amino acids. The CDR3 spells CASTGIRVEGYTF. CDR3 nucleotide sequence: TGTGCCAGCACCGGCATCAGGGTGGAGGGCTACACCTTC.

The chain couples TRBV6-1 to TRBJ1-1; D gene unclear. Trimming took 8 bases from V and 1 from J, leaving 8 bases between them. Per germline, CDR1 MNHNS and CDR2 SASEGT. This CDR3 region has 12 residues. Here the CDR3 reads CASLTGNTEAFF. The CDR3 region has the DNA TGTGCCAGCTTGACGGGGAACACTGAAGCTTTCTTT.

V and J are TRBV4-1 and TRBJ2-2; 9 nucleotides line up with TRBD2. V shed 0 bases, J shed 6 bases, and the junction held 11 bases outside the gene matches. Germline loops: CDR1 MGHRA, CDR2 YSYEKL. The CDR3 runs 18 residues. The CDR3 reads CASSQEKGMAGGPGELFF. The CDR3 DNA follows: TGCGCCAGCAGCCAAGAAAAGGGAATGGCGGGAGGGCCCGGGGAGCTGTTTTTT.

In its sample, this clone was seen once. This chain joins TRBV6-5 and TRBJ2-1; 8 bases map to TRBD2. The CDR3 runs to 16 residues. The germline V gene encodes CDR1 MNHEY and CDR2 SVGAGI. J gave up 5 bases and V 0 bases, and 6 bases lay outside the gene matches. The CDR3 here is CASSYSGSGGNNEQFF. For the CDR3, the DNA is TGTGCCAGCAGTTACTCGGGCAGCGGGGGTAACAATGAGCAGTTCTTC.

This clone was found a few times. In nucleotides, the CDR3 is TGTGCCTGGAGCTTGACAGGTTTAACAGATACGCAGTATTTT. It translates to CAWSLTGLTDTQYF. J is TRBJ2-3 and V is TRBV30, with a tentative D call TRBD1 (6 bases). Trimming left V 3 bases short and J 3 bases short, with 13 bases between. This CDR3 comprises 14 residues. Germline loops: CDR1 GTSNPN, CDR2 SVGIG (reference sequence).

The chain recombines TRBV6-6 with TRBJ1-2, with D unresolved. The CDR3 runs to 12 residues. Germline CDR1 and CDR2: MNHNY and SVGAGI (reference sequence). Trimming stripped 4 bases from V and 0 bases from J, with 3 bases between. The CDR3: CASSLANYGYTF. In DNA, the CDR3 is TGTGCCAGCAGTTTAGCTAACTATGGCTACACCTTC.

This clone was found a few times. CDR3 residues: CASSLGLATLYEQYF. The CDR3 DNA is TGTGCCAGCAGCTTGGGACTAGCGACACTCTACGAGCAGTACTTC. The rearrangement joins TRBV7-8 to TRBJ2-7, with TRBD2 identical over 10 bases. Trimming at V came to 3 bases and at J to 3 bases, leaving 5 bases not matched to a gene. Germline CDR1 is SGHVS and CDR2 is FQNEAQ. The CDR3 covers 15 residues.

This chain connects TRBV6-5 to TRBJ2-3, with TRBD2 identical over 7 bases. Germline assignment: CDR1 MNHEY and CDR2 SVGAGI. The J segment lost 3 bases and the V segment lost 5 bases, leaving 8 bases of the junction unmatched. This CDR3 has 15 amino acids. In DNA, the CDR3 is TGTGCCAGCAGTCCCGCGGGAGCGTGGACAGATACGCAGTATTTT. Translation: CASSPAGAWTDTQYF.

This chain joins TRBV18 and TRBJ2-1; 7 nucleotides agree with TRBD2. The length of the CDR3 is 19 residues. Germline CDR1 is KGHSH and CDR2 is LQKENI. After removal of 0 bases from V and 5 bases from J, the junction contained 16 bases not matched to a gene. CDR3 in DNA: TGTGCCAGCTCACCACCGGGACCCGCTGTGGCTAGCGGAAACAATGAGCAGTTCTTC. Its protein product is CASSPPGPAVASGNNEQFF.

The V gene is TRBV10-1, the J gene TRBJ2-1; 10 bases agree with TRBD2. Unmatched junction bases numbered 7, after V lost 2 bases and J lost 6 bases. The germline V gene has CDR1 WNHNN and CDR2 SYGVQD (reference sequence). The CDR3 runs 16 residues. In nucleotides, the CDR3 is TGCGCCAGCAGTGAGGGACCAGCGGGAGGGCTCAATGAGCAGTTCTTC. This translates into CASSEGPAGGLNEQFF.

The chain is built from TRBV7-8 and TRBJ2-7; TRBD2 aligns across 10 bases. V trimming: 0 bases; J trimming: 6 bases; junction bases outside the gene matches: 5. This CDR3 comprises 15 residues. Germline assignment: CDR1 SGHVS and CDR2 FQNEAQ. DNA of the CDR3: TGTGCCAGCAGCTTAGCTAGCGGGAGGATGAGCGAGCAGTACTTC. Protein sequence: CASSLASGRMSEQYF. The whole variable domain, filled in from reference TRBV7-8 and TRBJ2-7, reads GAGVSQSPRYKVAKRGQDVALRCDPISGHVSLFWYQQALGQGPEFLTYFQNEAQLDKSGLPSDRFFAERPEGSVSTLKIQRTQQEDSAVYLCASSLASGRMSEQYFGPGTRLTVT.

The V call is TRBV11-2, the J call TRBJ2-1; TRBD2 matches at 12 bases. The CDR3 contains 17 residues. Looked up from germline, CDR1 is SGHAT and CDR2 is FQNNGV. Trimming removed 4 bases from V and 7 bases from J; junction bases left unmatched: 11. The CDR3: CASSSPLAGGLGNEQFF. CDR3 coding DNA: TGTGCCAGCAGCTCCCCACTAGCGGGAGGTTTGGGTAATGAGCAGTTCTTC.

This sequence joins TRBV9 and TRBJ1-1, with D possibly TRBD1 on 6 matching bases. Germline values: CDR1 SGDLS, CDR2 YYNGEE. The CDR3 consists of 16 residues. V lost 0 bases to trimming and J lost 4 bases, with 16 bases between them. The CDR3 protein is CASSVVAGGEGTEAFF. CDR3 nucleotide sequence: TGTGCCAGCAGCGTAGTTGCTGGGGGCGAGGGCACTGAAGCTTTCTTT.

The CDR3 sequence: CATLSPASTDTQYF. CDR3 bases: TGTGCCACCCTGAGCCCTGCTAGCACAGATACGCAGTATTTT. This chain connects TRBV10-3 to TRBJ2-3; D gene unclear. The V gene's germline CDR1 is ENHRY and CDR2 SYGVKD. Between the trimmed V and J ends, which lost 10 bases and 0 bases, there was a span of 14 bases. This CDR3 has 14 amino acids.

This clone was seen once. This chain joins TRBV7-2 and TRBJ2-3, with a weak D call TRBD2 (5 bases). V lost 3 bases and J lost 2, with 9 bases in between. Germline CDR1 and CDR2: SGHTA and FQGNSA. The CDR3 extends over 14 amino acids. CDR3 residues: CASSLNGLTDTQYF. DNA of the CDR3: TGTGCCAGCAGCTTGAACGGACTCACAGATACGCAGTATTTT.

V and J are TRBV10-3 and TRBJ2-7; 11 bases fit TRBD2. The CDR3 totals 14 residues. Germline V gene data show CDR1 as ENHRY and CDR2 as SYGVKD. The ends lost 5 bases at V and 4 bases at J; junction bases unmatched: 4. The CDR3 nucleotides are TGTGCCATCAGTCCGACTAGCGGGATTTACGAGCAGTACTTC. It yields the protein CAISPTSGIYEQYF.

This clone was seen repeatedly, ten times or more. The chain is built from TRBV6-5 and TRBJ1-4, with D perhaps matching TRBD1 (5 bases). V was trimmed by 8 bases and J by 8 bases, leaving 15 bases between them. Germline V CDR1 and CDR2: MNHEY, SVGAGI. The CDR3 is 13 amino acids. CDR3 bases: TGTGCCAGCGGTCGGGGGTTTGGAGAAAAACTGTTTTTT. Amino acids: CASGRGFGEKLFF.

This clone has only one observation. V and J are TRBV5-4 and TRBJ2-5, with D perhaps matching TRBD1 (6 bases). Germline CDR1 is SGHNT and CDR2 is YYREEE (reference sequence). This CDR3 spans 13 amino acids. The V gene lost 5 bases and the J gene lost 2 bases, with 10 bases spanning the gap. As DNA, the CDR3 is TGTGCCAGCAGTTTCGGACAGCAAGAGACCCAGTACTTC. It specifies CASSFGQQETQYF.

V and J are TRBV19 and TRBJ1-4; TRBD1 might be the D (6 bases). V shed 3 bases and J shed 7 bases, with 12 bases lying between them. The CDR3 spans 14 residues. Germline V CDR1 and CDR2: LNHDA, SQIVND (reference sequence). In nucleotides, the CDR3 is TGTGCCAGTAGTATCCCAGGGGAGACTGAAAAACTGTTTTTT. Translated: CASSIPGETEKLFF.